These 30 T cell receptor beta chains were sequenced from one sample in a study of metastatic and nonmetastatic thyroid tumors. With MiXCR, TCRdb called clones anew from the PCR reads. The sample has 35,000 to 55,000 clones, roughly 3.1% seen once. Thyroid surgery had not been preceded by any treatment in any patient. The sequencing input was blood. These receptors were obtained from a female donor with papillary thyroid cancer or a benign thyroid nodule (not recorded which). Some clones in this sample may be carry-over from other donors' samples.

This clone turned up a few times. A much larger clone differs by one base, so this may be a read error. The chain carries TRBV6-1 and TRBJ1-1; no firm D call. The CDR3 is 10 residues long. Deletions cut 7 bases from V and 5 bases from J, with 5 bases between. Germline CDR1 MNHNS, CDR2 SASEGT. The CDR3 loop reads CASIRTEAFF. DNA of the CDR3: TGTGCCAGCATACGGACTGAAGCTTTCTTT.

The sample holds many counts of this clone. The J gene is TRBJ2-7, the V gene TRBV5-5; 14 bases are a match to TRBD2. There are 15 residues in the CDR3. With 4 bases clipped from V and 3 bases from J, the junction kept 3 bases outside the gene matches. Germline V gene lookup returns CDR1 SGHKS and CDR2 YYEKEE (reference sequence). The DNA for the CDR3 is TGTGCCAGCAGCCGCGGGACTAGCGGGAGCTACGAGCAGTACTTC. Translation gives CASSRGTSGSYEQYF.

This clone was recorded many times. The same CDR3 is also encoded by other DNA sequences in this sample. The chain employs TRBV28 and TRBJ1-1, with D possibly TRBD1 on 5 matching bases. V lost 6 bases to trimming and J lost 0 bases, with 11 bases between them. From germline, CDR1 is MDHEN and CDR2 SYDVKM. The CDR3 covers 14 residues. CDR3 loop: CASSPGPLNTEAFF. The CDR3 bases are TGTGCCAGCAGCCCGGGACCCTTGAACACTGAAGCTTTCTTT.

Of note for this clone: The sample has other DNA sequences that encode this CDR3 too. The rearrangement joins TRBV30 to TRBJ2-2, with D perhaps matching TRBD1 or TRBD2 (5 bases each). Trimming took off 2 bases at V and 8 bases at J, with 9 bases between the two ends. This CDR3 spans 12 amino acids. The V gene's germline CDR1 is GTSNPN and CDR2 SVGIG (reference sequence). The CDR3 DNA reads TGTGCCTGGAGTCGAGGGGCTGGGGAGCTGTTTTTT. It codes for CAWSRGAGELFF.

V and J are TRBV6-1 and TRBJ1-1; TRBD1 agrees at 8 bases. V was pared by 6 bases and J by 6 bases, with 12 bases of the junction left unmatched. The CDR3 is made up of 15 amino acids. The germline V gene has CDR1 MNHNS and CDR2 SASEGT. The CDR3 loop is CASRTGQGMSSEAFF. CDR3 nucleotide sequence: TGTGCCAGCAGGACCGGACAGGGAATGAGTTCTGAAGCTTTCTTT.

This clone occurred a few times. The chain joins TRBV12-3 or TRBV12-4 to TRBJ2-3; D gene uncertain. This CDR3 contains 12 residues. V was shortened by 3 bases and J by 2 bases, with 3 bases between the two germline ends. For the CDR3, the DNA is TGTGCCAGCAGTTTCTACACAGATACGCAGTATTTT. Its protein product is CASSFYTDTQYF.

This clone was found many times. The chain links TRBV19 to TRBJ2-1; the match to TRBD2 covers 7 bases. V was pared by 5 bases and J by 6 bases, with 13 bases of the junction left unmatched. Germline-derived CDR1 and CDR2 are LNHDA and SQIVND (reference sequence). The CDR3 extends over 16 amino acids. CDR3 sequence (DNA): TGTGCCAGTAGTCTCTATAGCGGGCCCTACCCCAATGAGCAGTTCTTC. This sequence encodes CASSLYSGPYPNEQFF.

This clone has at least ten counts. Since a much larger clone is just one base distant, this may be a read error. Other nucleotide sequences from this sample produce the same CDR3. The chain is built from TRBV30 and TRBJ1-1, with a possible D match to TRBD1 (5 bases). Germline CDR1 GTSNPN, CDR2 SVGIG (reference sequence). This CDR3 comprises 13 residues. The CDR3 DNA reads TGTGCCTGGATGGGGGATGCGGACACCGAAGCTTTCTTT. This sequence encodes CAWMGDADTEAFF. Using reference TRBV30 and TRBJ1-1 for the parts outside the CDR3, the full variable domain is SQTIHQWPATLVQPVGSPLSLECTVEGTSNPNLYWYRQAAGRGLQLLFYSVGIGQISSEVPQNLSASRPQDRQFILSSKKLLLSDSGFYLCAWMGDADTEAFFGQGTRLTVV.

This clone was counted many times. This chain uses TRBV19 with TRBJ1-5; D gene uncertain. There are 17 residues in the CDR3. Germline V lookup: CDR1 LNHDA, CDR2 SQIVND (reference sequence). With 0 bases removed from V and 2 bases from J, the gap between germline ends came to 14 bases. The CDR3 coding sequence is TGTGCCAGTAGTATAGATGAGTGGGGAGCTGGCAATCAGCCCCAGCATTTT. Protein product: CASSIDEWGAGNQPQHF. The complete variable domain, with remaining parts taken from reference TRBV19 and TRBJ1-5, reads DGGITQSPKYLFRKEGQNVTLSCEQNLNHDAMYWYRQDPGQGLRLIYYSQIVNDFQKGDIAEGYSVSREKKESFPLTVTSAQKNPTAFYLCASSIDEWGAGNQPQHFGDGTRLSIL.

This clone was observed a handful of times. Being one base from a much bigger clone, this may be a read error. This CDR3 is missing its conserved last phenylalanine or tryptophan, likely due to a read error. The genes are TRBV3-1 and TRBJ2-7, with a weak D call TRBD1 (5 bases). In germline, CDR1 is LGHDT, CDR2 YNNKEL (reference sequence). Trimming pared 6 bases from V and 2 bases from J, leaving 14 bases between. This CDR3 contains 14 residues. The CDR3 DNA reads as TGTGCCAGCAGTATAGCAGGGAAGGCCTACGAGCAGTACCTC. Translated, it gives CASSIAGKAYEQYL.

This clone was recorded a few times. This chain connects TRBV6-4 to TRBJ1-2, with TRBD1 as a possible D gene (6 bases). Trimming pared 6 bases from V and 12 bases from J, leaving 29 bases between. There are 16 residues in the CDR3. Germline CDR1 MRHNA, CDR2 SNTAGT. The CDR3 sequence: CASSPWEGDVNYDHTF. CDR3 DNA: TGTGCCAGCAGCCCTTGGGAGGGGGACGTTAACTATGACCACACCTTC.

This clone was detected ten times or more. The chain joins TRBV20-1 to TRBJ1-1, with TRBD1 matching 9 bases. This CDR3 is built from 12 residues. The germline V gene encodes CDR1 DFQATT and CDR2 SNEGSKA (reference sequence). The CDR3 DNA follows: TGCATATCCGGGACAGGGAGCACTGAAGCTTTCTTT. Its translation is CISGTGSTEAFF.

This chain uses TRBV20-1 with TRBJ2-2, with D uncertain. This CDR3 is built from 14 residues. Trimming shortened V by 2 bases and J by 1 base, and 8 bases separated the two germline ends. CDR1 is DFQATT, CDR2 SNEGSKA, per germline (reference sequence). The CDR3 region has the DNA TGCAGTGCTAGAAAGACGGGGAACACCGGGGAGCTGTTTTTT. Translation: CSARKTGNTGELFF.

This clone has a count of ten or more. Possible read error: a much larger clone is one base away. The rearrangement joins TRBV19 to TRBJ1-2; D perhaps matches TRBD1 (6 bases). The V and J ends lost 7 bases and 0 bases respectively, with 15 bases between them. CDR1 and CDR2 from the germline V gene are LNHDA and SQIVND (reference sequence). This CDR3 contains 15 residues. Here the CDR3 DNA reads TGTGCCAGTATCAACCCCAGGACAGCTAACTATGGCTACACCTTC. Residues: CASINPRTANYGYTF.

This clone was counted many times. The chain carries TRBV30 and TRBJ1-2, with TRBD1 identical over 11 bases. V shed 3 bases, J shed 0 bases, and the junction held 6 bases outside the gene matches. The CDR3 covers 16 residues. Germline CDR1 reads GTSNPN; CDR2 reads SVGIG (reference sequence). CDR3 in amino acids: CAWSGDRGFPNYGYTF. The CDR3, as DNA: TGTGCCTGGAGCGGGGACAGGGGGTTCCCTAACTATGGCTACACCTTC.

A few counts support this clone. V usage is TRBV6-1 and J usage is TRBJ2-2; tentatively, D is TRBD2 (5 bases). CDR3 length equals 12 residues. CDR1 and CDR2 from the germline V gene are MNHNS and SASEGT. Deletions cut 3 bases from V and 8 bases from J, with 7 bases between. CDR3 amino acids: CASSEGRGELFF. For the CDR3, the DNA is TGTGCCAGCAGTGAGGGGAGAGGGGAGCTGTTTTTT.

This clone was seen a handful of times. The chain recombines TRBV6-2 or TRBV6-3 with TRBJ2-2, with D perhaps matching TRBD1 (6 bases). V was clipped by 7 bases and J by 4 bases, with 13 bases between them. The CDR3 is 14 amino acids. In germline, CDR1 is MNHEY, CDR2 SVGEGT. The CDR3 DNA reads TGTGCCAGCACCTTAGGGGGTGTCACCGGGGAGCTGTTTTTT. This sequence encodes CASTLGGVTGELFF.

Ten or more counts support this clone. The chain couples TRBV2 to TRBJ1-2, with D tentatively TRBD1 (6 bases). The CDR3 spans 13 residues. V lost 10 bases and J lost 7, with 19 bases in between. CDR1 is SNHLY, CDR2 FYNNEI, per germline. For the CDR3, the DNA is TGTGCCAACACGGCGGGGGCCCGCCCTGGCTACACCTTC. Amino acid sequence: CANTAGARPGYTF.

This clone was recorded a few times. Other DNA sequences in this specimen translate into the identical CDR3. The genes are TRBV20-1 and TRBJ2-1; 7 bases agree with TRBD1. J was trimmed by 7 bases and V by 6 bases; bases with no gene match: 9. Looked up from germline, CDR1 is DFQATT and CDR2 is SNEGSKA (reference sequence). There are 13 residues in the CDR3. CDR3 region: CSALPTGRNEQFF. CDR3 DNA sequence: TGCAGTGCGTTGCCGACAGGGCGGAATGAGCAGTTCTTC.

This clone has at least ten counts. A much larger clone lies one base from this, so it may be a read error. The V call is TRBV12-3 or TRBV12-4, the J call TRBJ1-1; TRBD1 is a possible D gene (6 bases). The length of the CDR3 is 14 residues. The CDR3 spells CASTSRRGNTGAFF. Written as DNA, the CDR3 is TGTGCCAGCACCTCTCGCAGGGGTAACACTGGAGCTTTCTTT.

This clone was seen a handful of times. A much larger clonotype is one base distant, so this may be a read error. In the same sample, other DNA sequences code for this CDR3. V is TRBV20-1 and J is TRBJ2-3; D is unclear. The germline V gene encodes CDR1 DFQATT and CDR2 SNEGSKA (reference sequence). The CDR3 has 14 amino acids. CDR3 nucleotides: TGTAGTGCCGACCCCCGGATGGGATTGCGGACGCAGTATTTT. Amino acid sequence: CSADPRMGLRTQYF.

This clone has ten or more counts. The chain carries TRBV18 and TRBJ2-5; weak D call: TRBD2 (6 bases). V lost 2 bases, J lost 7 bases, and 8 bases lay in between. This CDR3 has 12 amino acids. CDR1 and CDR2 from the germline V gene are KGHSH and LQKENI. The CDR3 coding sequence is TGTGCCAGCTCACCAGGAGGGGTGACCCAGTACTTC. It translates to CASSPGGVTQYF.

The CDR3 loop reads CASSIQGSRTEAFF. In DNA form, the CDR3 reads TGTGCCAGTAGCATACAGGGGTCAAGGACTGAAGCTTTCTTT. This chain links TRBV11-2 with TRBJ1-1; 7 bases map to TRBD1. The CDR3 is made up of 14 amino acids. Germline V gene lookup returns CDR1 SGHAT and CDR2 FQNNGV. V gave up 9 bases and J gave up 5 bases; unmatched junction bases: 12.

The table lists this clone with many counts. The gene calls are TRBV6-1 and TRBJ2-7; D unclear. The CDR3 extends over 16 amino acids. Per germline, CDR1 MNHNS and CDR2 SASEGT. Between the trimmed V and J ends, which lost 1 base and 0 bases, there was a span of 13 bases. In nucleotides, the CDR3 is TGTGCCAGCAGTGAAGTTGTAGGTGATAGCTCCTACGAGCAGTACTTC. This sequence encodes CASSEVVGDSSYEQYF.

This clone was recorded many times. The rearrangement links TRBV19 to TRBJ2-2; D is perhaps TRBD2 (6 bases). CDR1 and CDR2 from the germline V gene are LNHDA and SQIVND (reference sequence). The CDR3 has 14 amino acids. Trimming stripped 6 bases from V and 8 bases from J, with 16 bases between. CDR3 in amino acids: CASRLRGEVGELFF. In DNA, the CDR3 is TGTGCCAGTAGACTTCGTGGGGAGGTAGGGGAGCTGTTTTTT.

There are many counts of this clone. Other nucleotide sequences in the sample specify the same CDR3. The chain joins TRBV9 to TRBJ2-5; 12 bases are shared with TRBD2. The V gene end was trimmed by 0 bases and the J gene end by 5 bases; junction bases not matched to a gene: 2. The length of the CDR3 is 15 residues. The germline gives CDR1 SGDLS, CDR2 YYNGEE. The CDR3, as DNA: TGTGCCAGCAGCGTAGGACTAGCGGGAGAGGAGACCCAGTACTTC. Translating gives CASSVGLAGEETQYF.

This clone was found many times. The rearrangement uses TRBV7-9 and TRBJ1-1; D perhaps matches TRBD1 (5 bases). V lost 4 bases to trimming and J lost 3 bases, with 9 bases between them. Looked up from germline, CDR1 is SEHNR and CDR2 is FQNEAQ (reference sequence). CDR3 size: 13 residues. The CDR3 protein is CASSSQGYTEAFF. The CDR3 region has the DNA TGTGCCAGCAGCTCTCAGGGCTACACTGAAGCTTTCTTT.

This clone was detected ten times or more. V is TRBV11-3 and J is TRBJ2-1; 13 bases align to TRBD2. CDR1 is SGHNT and CDR2 is YENEEA in the germline V gene. Unmatched junction bases numbered 3, after V lost 1 base and J lost 9 bases. The CDR3 sequence is 15 residues long. DNA of the CDR3: TGTGCCAGCAGCTTAGTAGGACTAGCGGGGGCTGAGCAGTTCTTC. Translating gives CASSLVGLAGAEQFF.

This clone was counted ten times or more. This rearrangement joins TRBV20-1 to TRBJ2-7; TRBD2 matches 8 bases. V gave up 6 bases and J gave up 5 bases; unmatched junction bases: 12. The CDR3 runs 14 residues. CDR1 and CDR2 from the germline V gene are DFQATT and SNEGSKA (reference sequence). This chain's CDR3 is CSAPRRVAGNEQYF. As DNA, the CDR3 is TGCAGTGCCCCCCGGAGGGTAGCGGGAAACGAGCAGTACTTC.

The chain links TRBV20-1 to TRBJ1-1; D unresolved. V was clipped by 1 base and J by 0 bases, with 12 bases between them. The CDR3 sequence is 15 residues long. Germline assignment: CDR1 DFQATT and CDR2 SNEGSKA (reference sequence). This CDR3 reads CSARALLGMNTEAFF. In DNA, the CDR3 is TGCAGTGCTAGAGCCTTATTGGGGATGAACACTGAAGCTTTCTTT.